This T cell receptor (beta chain) derives from a study of shared clonotypes between healthy human individuals. Regarding this clone: Its antigen is as yet unknown.

The V and J ends lost 0 bases and 6 bases respectively, with 9 bases between them. This CDR3 spans 13 amino acids. Germline CDR1 MDHEN, CDR2 SYDVKM. Only in-frame clones appear in the TCRdb table, and some are missing; sequencing was by immunoSEQ multiplex PCR. The sample has approximately 590,000 clones, nearly 97% seen once; the top ten hold approximately 0.1%. Cells designated naive CD8 were CD45RO-negative and were positively selected for CCR7, with terminally differentiated effector memory CD45RA+ cells excluded. Regarding the study as a whole: When compared with the clonotypes that were shared by all four sorted-subset donors, the non-shared clonotypes turned out to have lower generation probabilities.

This TCR derives from a woman aged 25 to 39 in good health. The sequenced material came from naive CD8+ T cells sorted from blood. J is TRBJ2-7 and V is TRBV28, with D tentatively TRBD2 (6 bases). The CDR3 DNA reads TGTGCCAGCAGTTTATGGGGGAGGCGCGAGCAGTACTTC. It encodes CASSLWGRREQYF.